The 10 T cell receptor beta chains below were found in one sample sequenced in a study of sequential checkpoint blockade in melanoma. Assay: immunoSEQ multiplex PCR; the TCRdb copy retains only in-frame clones and omits some. The sample yields about 37,000 clones, under 35% seen once. The treatment was: randomized to nivolumab then ipilimumab (arm A) or the reverse (arm B). The sample here was tumor tissue (inferred from file names), taken from a patient given nivolumab and ipilimumab in sequence. These receptors were obtained from a human donor with melanoma.

The gene calls are TRBV28 and TRBJ2-1, with a possible D match to TRBD2 (6 bases). CDR1 is MDHEN and CDR2 is SYDVKM in the germline V gene. The CDR3 has 12 residues. Deletions cut 6 bases from V and 7 bases from J, with 10 bases between. The CDR3 region has the DNA TGTGCCAGCAGGCGGGACGTTAATGAGCAGTTCTTC. Translated, it gives CASRRDVNEQFF.

The chain carries TRBV29-1 and TRBJ1-1; possibly TRBD1 for D (6 bases). Trimming stripped 4 bases from V and 0 bases from J, with 12 bases between. Per the germline V gene, CDR1 is SQVTM and CDR2 is ANQGSEA. There are 14 residues in the CDR3. CDR3 coding DNA: TGCAGCGTTGTAATGGGACAAATGAACACTGAAGCTTTCTTT. This codes for CSVVMGQMNTEAFF.

This clone was seen a single time. This chain links TRBV19 with TRBJ2-1; TRBD2 agrees at 10 bases. V dropped 1 base and J dropped 5; count of bases not matched to a gene: 5. Germline V gene lookup returns CDR1 LNHDA and CDR2 SQIVND (reference sequence). The CDR3 has 16 amino acids. The CDR3 coding sequence is TGTGCCAGTAGTATAGGTGCAGCGGGGGGGAACAATGAGCAGTTCTTC. Translating gives CASSIGAAGGNNEQFF.

This CDR3 is CASSFGTGINTGELFF. In DNA form, the CDR3 reads TGTGCCAGTAGTTTCGGGACAGGGATTAACACCGGGGAGCTGTTTTTT. The rearrangement links TRBV19 to TRBJ2-2; 9 nucleotides agree with TRBD1. V gave up 5 bases and J gave up 2 bases; unmatched junction bases: 6. The germline V gene has CDR1 LNHDA and CDR2 SQIVND (reference sequence). The CDR3 is 16 residues long.

There are a few counts of this clone. The chain has TRBV25-1 and TRBJ2-5; 10 nucleotides align to TRBD2. V lost 6 bases and J lost 5; bases outside the gene matches: 3. The germline V gene has CDR1 MGHDK and CDR2 SYGVNS. The CDR3 loop spans 13 amino acids. CDR3 sequence reads: CASRGTSVETQYF. As DNA, the CDR3 is TGTGCCAGCAGGGGGACTAGCGTTGAGACCCAGTACTTC.

J is TRBJ1-2 and V is TRBV6-8; possible D gene TRBD1, 6 bases. V lost 5 bases and J 8 bases, leaving 18 bases between the germline ends. CDR3 size: 14 residues. The germline V gene encodes CDR1 MNHGY and CDR2 SAAAGT. CDR3 residues: CASSGVTGRGGYTF. DNA for the CDR3: TGTGCCAGCAGTGGGGTTACAGGGCGTGGAGGCTACACCTTC.

The gene calls are TRBV19 and TRBJ2-3; 7 bases fit TRBD2. Germline V gene lookup returns CDR1 LNHDA and CDR2 SQIVND (reference sequence). Germline trimming cut 3 bases from V and 7 bases from J; bases unmatched to any gene: 4. This CDR3 contains 13 residues. Here the CDR3 DNA reads TGTGCCAGTAGTATGCAGCGGGGTAATACGCAGTATTTT. This encodes CASSMQRGNTQYF.

The chain recombines TRBV19 with TRBJ2-6, with TRBD1 matching over 10 bases. Germline V CDR1 and CDR2: LNHDA, SQIVND (reference sequence). This CDR3 has 14 amino acids. V shed 7 bases and J 15 bases; nucleotides not matched to a gene: 12. CDR3 coding DNA: TGTGCCAGTAAAGTCGACAGGGGGCGAGAGGGCCTGACTTTC. Its protein is CASKVDRGREGLTF.

This chain links TRBV23-1 with TRBJ1-5; no firm D call. TRBV23-1 is identified as an open reading frame with a role that is uncertain. This CDR3 comprises 14 residues. V shed 4 bases and J shed 6 bases, with 13 bases lying between them. The CDR3 here is CASSRIRRGQPQHF. The CDR3, as DNA: TGCGCCAGCAGTCGGATCCGTCGCGGTCAGCCCCAGCATTTT.

The DNA for the CDR3 is TGTGCTAGTGGTTTGGGGAGCGGGGCCACCACAGAGACCCAGTACTTC. Its translation is CASGLGSGATTETQYF. The rearrangement uses TRBV12-5 and TRBJ2-5; TRBD2 matches at 7 bases. This CDR3 comprises 16 residues. CDR1 LGHNT and CDR2 FRNRAP come from the germline V gene. The J segment lost 4 bases and the V segment lost 1 base, leaving 9 bases of the junction unmatched.